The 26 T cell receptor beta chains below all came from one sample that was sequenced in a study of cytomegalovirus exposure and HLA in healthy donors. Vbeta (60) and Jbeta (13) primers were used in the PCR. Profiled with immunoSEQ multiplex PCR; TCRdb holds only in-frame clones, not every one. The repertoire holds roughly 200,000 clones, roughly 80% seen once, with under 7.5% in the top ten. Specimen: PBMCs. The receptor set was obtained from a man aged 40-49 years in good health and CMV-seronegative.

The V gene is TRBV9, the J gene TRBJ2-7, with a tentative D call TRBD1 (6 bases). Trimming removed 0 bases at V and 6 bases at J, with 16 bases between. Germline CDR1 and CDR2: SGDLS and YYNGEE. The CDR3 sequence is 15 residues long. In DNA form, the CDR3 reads TGTGCCAGCAGCGTAGCTGGGGACATTATCTCCGAGCAGTACTTC. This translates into CASSVAGDIISEQYF.

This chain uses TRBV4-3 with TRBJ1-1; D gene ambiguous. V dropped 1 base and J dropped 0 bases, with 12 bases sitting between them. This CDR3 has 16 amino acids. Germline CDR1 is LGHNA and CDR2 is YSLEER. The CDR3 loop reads CASSQVVTSLNTEAFF. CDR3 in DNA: TGCGCCAGCAGCCAAGTGGTTACAAGTCTGAACACTGAAGCTTTCTTT.

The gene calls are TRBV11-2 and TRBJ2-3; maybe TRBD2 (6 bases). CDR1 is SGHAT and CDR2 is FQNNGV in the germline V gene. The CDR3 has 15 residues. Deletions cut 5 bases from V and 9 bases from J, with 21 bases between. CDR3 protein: CASSPPGTPGVTQYF. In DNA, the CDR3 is TGTGCCAGCAGCCCTCCTGGGACTCCGGGTGTAACGCAGTATTTT.

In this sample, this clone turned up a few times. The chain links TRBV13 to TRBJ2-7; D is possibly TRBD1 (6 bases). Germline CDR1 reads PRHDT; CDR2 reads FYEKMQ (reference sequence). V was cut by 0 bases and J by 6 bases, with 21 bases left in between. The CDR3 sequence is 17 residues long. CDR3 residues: CASSLGRTGQGISEQYF. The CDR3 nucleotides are TGTGCCAGCAGCTTAGGCCGAACGGGACAAGGGATCTCCGAGCAGTACTTC.

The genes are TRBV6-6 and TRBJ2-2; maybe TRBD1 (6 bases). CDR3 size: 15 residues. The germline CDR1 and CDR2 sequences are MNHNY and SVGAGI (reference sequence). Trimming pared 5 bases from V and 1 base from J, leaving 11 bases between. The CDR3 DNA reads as TGTGCCAGCAGTCCTCAGGGGAAGAACACCGGGGAGCTGTTTTTT. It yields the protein CASSPQGKNTGELFF.

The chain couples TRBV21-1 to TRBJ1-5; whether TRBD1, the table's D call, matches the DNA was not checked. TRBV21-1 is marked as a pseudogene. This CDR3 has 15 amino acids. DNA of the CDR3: TGCCCCCATCCCCAGGGGCGGGTTTGCAATCAGCCCCAGCATTTT. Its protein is CPHPQGRVCNQPQHF.

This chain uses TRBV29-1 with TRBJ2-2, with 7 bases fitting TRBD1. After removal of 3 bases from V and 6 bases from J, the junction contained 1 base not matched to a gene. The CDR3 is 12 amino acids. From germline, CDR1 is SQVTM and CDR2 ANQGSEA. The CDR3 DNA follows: TGCAGCGTTGAGACAGGGCCCGGGGAGCTGTTTTTT. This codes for CSVETGPGELFF.

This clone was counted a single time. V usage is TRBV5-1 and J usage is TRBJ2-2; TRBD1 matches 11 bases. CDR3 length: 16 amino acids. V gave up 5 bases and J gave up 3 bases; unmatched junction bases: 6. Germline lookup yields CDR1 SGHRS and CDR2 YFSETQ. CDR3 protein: CASRPGQGVDTGELFF. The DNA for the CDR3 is TGCGCCAGCAGACCGGGACAGGGGGTGGACACCGGGGAGCTGTTTTTT.

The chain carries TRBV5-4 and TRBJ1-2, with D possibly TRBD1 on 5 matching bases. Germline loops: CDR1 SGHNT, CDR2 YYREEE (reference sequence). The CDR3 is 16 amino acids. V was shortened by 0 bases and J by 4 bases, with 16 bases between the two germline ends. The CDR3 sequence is CASSLGGEQGSYGYTF. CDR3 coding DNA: TGTGCCAGCAGCTTGGGGGGGGAGCAGGGATCCTATGGCTACACCTTC.

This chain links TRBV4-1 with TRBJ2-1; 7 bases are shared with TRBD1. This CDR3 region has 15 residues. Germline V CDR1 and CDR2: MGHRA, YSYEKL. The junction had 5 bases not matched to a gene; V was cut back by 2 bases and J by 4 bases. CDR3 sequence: CASSQPGQNYNEQFF. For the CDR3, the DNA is TGCGCCAGCAGCCAACCGGGACAGAATTACAATGAGCAGTTCTTC.

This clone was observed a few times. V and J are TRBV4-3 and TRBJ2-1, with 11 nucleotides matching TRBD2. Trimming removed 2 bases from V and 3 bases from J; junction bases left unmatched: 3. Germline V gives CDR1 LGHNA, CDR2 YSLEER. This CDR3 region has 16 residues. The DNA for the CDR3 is TGCGCCAGCAGCCAATATAGCGGGAGGGACTACAATGAGCAGTTCTTC. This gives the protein CASSQYSGRDYNEQFF.

CDR3 nucleotide sequence: TGTGCCAGCAGCGTAGGGGGCGGGACCTACACCGGGGAGCTGTTTTTT. Translation gives CASSVGGGTYTGELFF. V and J are TRBV9 and TRBJ2-2; a weak D match, TRBD2 (6 bases). Trimming removed 0 bases from V and 3 bases from J, with 12 bases in between. The length of the CDR3 is 16 residues. Germline assignment: CDR1 SGDLS and CDR2 YYNGEE.

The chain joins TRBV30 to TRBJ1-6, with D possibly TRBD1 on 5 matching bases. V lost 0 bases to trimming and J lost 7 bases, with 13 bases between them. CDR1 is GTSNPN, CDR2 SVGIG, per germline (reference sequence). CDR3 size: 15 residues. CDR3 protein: CAWSVLPGLNSPLHF. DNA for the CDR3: TGTGCCTGGAGTGTACTTCCAGGGTTGAATTCACCCCTCCACTTT. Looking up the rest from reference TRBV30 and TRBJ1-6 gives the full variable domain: SQTIHQWPATLVQPVGSPLSLECTVEGTSNPNLYWYRQAAGRGLQLLFYSVGIGQISSEVPQNLSASRPQDRQFILSSKKLLLSDSGFYLCAWSVLPGLNSPLHFGNGTRLTVT.

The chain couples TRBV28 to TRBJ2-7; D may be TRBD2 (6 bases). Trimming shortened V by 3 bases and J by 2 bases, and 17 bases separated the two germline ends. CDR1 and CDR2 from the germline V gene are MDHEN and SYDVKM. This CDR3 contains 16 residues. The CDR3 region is CASSFFYAGNAYEQYF. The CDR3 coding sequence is TGTGCCAGCAGTTTTTTTTATGCGGGGAACGCCTACGAGCAGTACTTC.

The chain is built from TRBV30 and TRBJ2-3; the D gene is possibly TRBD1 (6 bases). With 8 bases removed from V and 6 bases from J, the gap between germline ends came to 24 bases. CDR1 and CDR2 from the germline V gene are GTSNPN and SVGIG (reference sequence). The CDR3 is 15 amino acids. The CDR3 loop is CAAPQGPPSLDTQYF. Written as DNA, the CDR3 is TGTGCCGCCCCACAGGGCCCCCCGTCGTTGGATACGCAGTATTTT.

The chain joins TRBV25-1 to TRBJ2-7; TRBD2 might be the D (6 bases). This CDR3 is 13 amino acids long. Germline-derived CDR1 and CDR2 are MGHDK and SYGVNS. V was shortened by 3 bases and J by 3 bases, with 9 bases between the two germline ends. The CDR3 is CASSDQRVYEQYF. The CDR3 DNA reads TGTGCCAGCAGTGATCAGCGGGTCTACGAGCAGTACTTC.

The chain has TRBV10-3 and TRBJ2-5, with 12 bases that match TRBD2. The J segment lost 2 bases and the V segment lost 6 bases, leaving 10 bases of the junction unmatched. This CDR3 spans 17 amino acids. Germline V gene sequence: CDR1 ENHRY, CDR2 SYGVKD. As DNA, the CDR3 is TGTGCCATCAGCGCCGGGACTAGCGGGCTTGTACAAGAGACCCAGTACTTC. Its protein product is CAISAGTSGLVQETQYF.

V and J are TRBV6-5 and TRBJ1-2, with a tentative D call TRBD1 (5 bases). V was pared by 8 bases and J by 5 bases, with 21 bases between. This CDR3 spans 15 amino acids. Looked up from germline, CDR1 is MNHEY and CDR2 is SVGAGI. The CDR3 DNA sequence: TGTGCCAGCGGGTTGGAGTCAGGGTCCCGTTATGGCTACACCTTC. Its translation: CASGLESGSRYGYTF.

The chain's CDR3 is CASSYRDRGNTEAFF. CDR3 coding DNA: TGTGCCAGCAGTTACCGGGACAGGGGGAACACTGAAGCTTTCTTT. The V call is TRBV6-6, the J call TRBJ1-1, with TRBD1 identical over 10 bases. This CDR3 spans 15 amino acids. Germline V lookup: CDR1 MNHNY, CDR2 SVGAGI (reference sequence). V shed 2 bases, J shed 1 base, and the junction held 1 base outside the gene matches.

CDR3 DNA: TGTGCCTGGACAGGGTCTTCCTACAATGAGCAGTTCTTC. Translating it yields CAWTGSSYNEQFF. The chain has TRBV30 and TRBJ2-1, with TRBD1 as a possible D gene (5 bases). V lost 4 bases to trimming and J lost 1 base, with 8 bases between them. Germline CDR1 is GTSNPN and CDR2 is SVGIG (reference sequence). This CDR3 is 13 amino acids long. Filled out from reference TRBV30 and TRBJ2-1, the complete variable domain reads SQTIHQWPATLVQPVGSPLSLECTVEGTSNPNLYWYRQAAGRGLQLLFYSVGIGQISSEVPQNLSASRPQDRQFILSSKKLLLSDSGFYLCAWTGSSYNEQFFGPGTRLTVL.

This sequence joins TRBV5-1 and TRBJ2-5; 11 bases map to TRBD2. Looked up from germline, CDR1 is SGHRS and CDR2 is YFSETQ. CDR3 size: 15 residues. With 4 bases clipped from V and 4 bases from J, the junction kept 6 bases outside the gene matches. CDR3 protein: CASSPTLAGGETQYF. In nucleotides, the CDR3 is TGCGCCAGCAGCCCAACGCTAGCGGGGGGAGAGACCCAGTACTTC.

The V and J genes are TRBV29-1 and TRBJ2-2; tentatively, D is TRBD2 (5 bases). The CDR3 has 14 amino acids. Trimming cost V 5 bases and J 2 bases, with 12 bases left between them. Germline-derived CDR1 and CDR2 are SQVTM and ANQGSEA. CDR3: CSVLSGLNTGELFF. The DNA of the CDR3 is TGCAGCGTTTTGAGCGGTCTTAACACCGGGGAGCTGTTTTTT.

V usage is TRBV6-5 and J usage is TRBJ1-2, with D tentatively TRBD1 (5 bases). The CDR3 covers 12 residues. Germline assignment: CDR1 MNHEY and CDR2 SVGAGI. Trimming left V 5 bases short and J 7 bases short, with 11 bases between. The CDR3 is CASSRAGGGYTF. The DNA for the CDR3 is TGTGCCAGCAGTCGGGCCGGGGGTGGCTACACCTTC.

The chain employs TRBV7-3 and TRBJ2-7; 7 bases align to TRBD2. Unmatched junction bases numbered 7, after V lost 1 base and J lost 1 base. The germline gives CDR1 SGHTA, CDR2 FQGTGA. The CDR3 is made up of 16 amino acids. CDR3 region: CASSLRGGVGSYEQYF. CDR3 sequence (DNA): TGTGCCAGCAGCTTAAGGGGGGGAGTAGGTTCCTACGAGCAGTACTTC.

Here the CDR3 reads CASSQGQYEQFF. CDR3 DNA sequence: TGCGCCAGCAGCCAAGGACAGTATGAGCAGTTCTTC. This chain connects TRBV4-1 to TRBJ2-1; possible D gene TRBD1, 5 bases. Deletions cut 1 base from V and 8 bases from J, with 6 bases between. CDR1 is MGHRA and CDR2 is YSYEKL in the germline V gene. The CDR3 is made up of 12 amino acids.

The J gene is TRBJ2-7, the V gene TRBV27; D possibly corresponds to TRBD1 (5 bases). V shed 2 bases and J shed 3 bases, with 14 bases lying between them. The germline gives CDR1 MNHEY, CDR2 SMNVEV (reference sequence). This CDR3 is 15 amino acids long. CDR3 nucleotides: TGTGCCAGCAGTTTAAGGGGCCCCGCTCTCTACGAGCAGTACTTC. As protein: CASSLRGPALYEQYF.